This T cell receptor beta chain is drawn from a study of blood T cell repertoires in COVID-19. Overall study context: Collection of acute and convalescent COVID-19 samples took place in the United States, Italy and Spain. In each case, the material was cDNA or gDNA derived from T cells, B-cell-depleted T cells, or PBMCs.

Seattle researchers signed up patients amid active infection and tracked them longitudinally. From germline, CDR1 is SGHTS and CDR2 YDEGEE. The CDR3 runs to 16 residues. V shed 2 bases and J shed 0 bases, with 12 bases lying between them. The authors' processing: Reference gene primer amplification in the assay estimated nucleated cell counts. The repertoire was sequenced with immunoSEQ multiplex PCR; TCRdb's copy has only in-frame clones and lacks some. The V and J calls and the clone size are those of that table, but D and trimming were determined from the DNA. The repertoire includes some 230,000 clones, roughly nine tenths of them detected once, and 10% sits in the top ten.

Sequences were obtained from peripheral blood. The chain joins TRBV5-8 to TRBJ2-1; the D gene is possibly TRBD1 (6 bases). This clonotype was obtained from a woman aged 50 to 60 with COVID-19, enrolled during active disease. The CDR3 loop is CASSLQQGPSYNEQFF. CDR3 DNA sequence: TGTGCCAGCAGCTTACAACAGGGCCCCTCCTACAATGAGCAGTTCTTC. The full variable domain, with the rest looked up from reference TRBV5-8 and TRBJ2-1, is EAGVTQSPTHLIKTRGQQATLRCSPISGHTSVYWYQQALGLGLQFLLWYDEGEERNRGNFPPRFSGRQFPNYSSELNVNALELEDSALYLCASSLQQGPSYNEQFFGPGTRLTVL.